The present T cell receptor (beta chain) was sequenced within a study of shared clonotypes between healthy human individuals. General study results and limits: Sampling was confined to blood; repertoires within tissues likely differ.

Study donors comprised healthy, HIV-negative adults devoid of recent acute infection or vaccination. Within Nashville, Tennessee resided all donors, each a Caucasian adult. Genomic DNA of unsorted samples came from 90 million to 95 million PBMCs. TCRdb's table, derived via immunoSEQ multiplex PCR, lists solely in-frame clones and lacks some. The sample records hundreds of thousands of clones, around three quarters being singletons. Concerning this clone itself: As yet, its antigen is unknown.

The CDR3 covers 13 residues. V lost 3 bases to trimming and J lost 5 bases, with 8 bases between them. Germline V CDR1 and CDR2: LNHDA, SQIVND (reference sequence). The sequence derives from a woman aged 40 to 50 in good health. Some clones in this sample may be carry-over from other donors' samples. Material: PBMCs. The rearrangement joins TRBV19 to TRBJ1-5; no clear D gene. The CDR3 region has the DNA TGTGCCAGTAGTATGGAGGCTTATCAGCCCCAGCATTTT. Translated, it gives CASSMEAYQPQHF. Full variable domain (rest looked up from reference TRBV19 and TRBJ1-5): DGGITQSPKYLFRKEGQNVTLSCEQNLNHDAMYWYRQDPGQGLRLIYYSQIVNDFQKGDIAEGYSVSREKKESFPLTVTSAQKNPTAFYLCASSMEAYQPQHFGDGTRLSIL.